This T cell receptor beta chain is from a study of blood T cell repertoires in COVID-19. Study-wide background: Nucleic acid was either cDNA or gDNA, and it came from T cells, B-cell-depleted T cells, or PBMCs.

This clone has more than one count but fewer than ten. Original handling: Estimation of nucleated cell counts was performed using reference gene primer amplification. The method was immunoSEQ multiplex PCR; TCRdb's version includes in-frame clones alone and lacks a portion of them. V and J calls and clone size follow that table, whereas D and trimming were derived from the DNA. The top ten clones hold 1.5% to 2% of a sample with about 100,000 clones, about 86% of them seen once. The germline gives CDR1 MDHEN, CDR2 SYDVKM. This CDR3 has 14 residues. With 2 bases removed from V and 3 bases from J, the gap between germline ends came to 8 bases.

The V and J genes are TRBV28 and TRBJ1-5; D call uncertain. The clonotype was recovered from an older man with acute or convalescent COVID-19. Sequenced sample: peripheral blood. The chain's CDR3 is CASSLESNNQPQHF. The CDR3 nucleotides are TGTGCCAGCAGTTTAGAAAGCAACAATCAGCCCCAGCATTTT.